This T cell receptor beta chain came from a study of cytomegalovirus exposure and HLA in healthy donors. On the study more broadly: The approximately 120 validation repertoires and the approximately 630 first-cohort repertoires shared a platform, a later analysis reported. Study results and limitations: CMV antigen specificity was confirmed in vitro for three CMV-associated chains. Reports indicated that the classifier achieved high specificity and sensitivity in diagnosing cytomegalovirus status.

The junction had 10 bases not matched to a gene; V was cut back by 5 bases and J by 7 bases. CDR1 SGHTA and CDR2 FQGNSA come from the germline V gene. This CDR3 is 15 amino acids long. On this clone itself: Its antigen is undetermined.

Profiling relied on immunoSEQ multiplex PCR, and the TCRdb table lists in-frame clones only, not all of them. This sample carries about 56,000 clones, more than 90% of them seen once, and the ten largest clones take 0.9% to 1.4%. The donors were in the approximately 120-subject validation cohort; that cohort was separate from the roughly 700-subject first cohort. Sequencing was carried out using PBMCs. The rearrangement joins TRBV7-2 to TRBJ2-5; 10 bases match TRBD2. This clonotype was obtained from a man between 18 and 35 years old in good health and CMV-seronegative. Here the CDR3 reads CASSPASGRAGTQYF. The CDR3 nucleotides read TGTGCCAGCAGCCCCGCTAGCGGGAGAGCCGGGACCCAGTACTTC.